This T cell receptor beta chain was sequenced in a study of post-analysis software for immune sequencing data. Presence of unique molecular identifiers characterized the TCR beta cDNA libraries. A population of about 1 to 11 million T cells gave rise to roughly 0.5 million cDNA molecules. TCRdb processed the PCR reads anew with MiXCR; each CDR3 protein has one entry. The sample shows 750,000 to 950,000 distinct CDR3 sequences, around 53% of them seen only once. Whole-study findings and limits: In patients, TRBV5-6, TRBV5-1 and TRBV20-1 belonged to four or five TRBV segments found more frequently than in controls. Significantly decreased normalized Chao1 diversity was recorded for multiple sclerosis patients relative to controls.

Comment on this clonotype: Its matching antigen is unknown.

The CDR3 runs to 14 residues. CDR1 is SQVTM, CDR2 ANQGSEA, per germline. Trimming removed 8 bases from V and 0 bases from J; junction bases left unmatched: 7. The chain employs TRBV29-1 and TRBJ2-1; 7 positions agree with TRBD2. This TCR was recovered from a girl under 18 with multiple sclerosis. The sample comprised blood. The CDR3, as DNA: TGCAGCTCAGTAGCGGGTAGCTCCTACAATGAGCAGTTCTTC. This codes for CSSVAGSSYNEQFF.